This T cell receptor beta chain is from a study of blood T cell repertoires in COVID-19. Sequencing used immunoSEQ multiplex PCR; TCRdb keeps in-frame clones, though not all of them. Of under 150,000 clones in the sample, roughly 83% were seen once. Germline V gene lookup returns CDR1 LNHDA and CDR2 SQIVND (reference sequence). V was clipped by 6 bases and J by 0 bases; unmatched bases: 6. The CDR3 is 16 residues long. The sample consisted of peripheral blood. J is TRBJ1-3 and V is TRBV19, with 9 bases fitting TRBD1. This receptor was obtained from a man aged 55 to 70 with acute or convalescent COVID-19. The CDR3 nucleotides are TGTGCCAGTAGCGGGGACAGGGCCATCTCTGGAAACACCATATATTTT. It is translated as CASSGDRAISGNTIYF.